This T cell receptor (beta chain) was retrieved from a study of shared clonotypes between healthy human individuals. Findings of the study overall: The study found lower generation probabilities in non-shared clonotypes than in those shared by all four donors.

Healthy and HIV-negative, the adult donors had no recent acute infections or vaccinations. Germline V gene sequence: CDR1 ENHRY, CDR2 SYGVKD. V was pared by 4 bases and J by 5 bases, with 6 bases between. This CDR3 region has 12 residues. Notes on this clone: Its cognate antigen is unknown.

At a deep level, the assay was run. Template for every sorted-subset replicate PCR totaled about 0.2 ug DNA, roughly 30,000 T cell genomes. Profiling relied on immunoSEQ multiplex PCR, and the TCRdb table lists in-frame clones only, not all of them. This sample has 2 million to 2.5 million clones, with more than 90% found just once. The receptor was isolated from a man aged 18 to 35 in good health. Sequences were obtained from naive CD4+ T cells sorted from blood. Documented subset: CD45RA+ positively selected. The chain is built from TRBV10-3 and TRBJ2-4; no definite D call. The CDR3 DNA is TGTGCCATCAGTGGACAAGAAAACATTCAGTACTTC. Translation gives CAISGQENIQYF.